One sample yielded the 23 T cell receptor beta chains listed below, sequenced in a study of blood T cell repertoires in COVID-19. Libraries were prepared by immunoSEQ multiplex PCR; TCRdb keeps only in-frame clonotypes and omits some of them. The sample records about 75,000 clones, 70% to 85% being singletons. What was sequenced was peripheral blood. The source is a woman aged 45 to 65 with acute or convalescent COVID-19.

The chain links TRBV6-5 to TRBJ2-2; no clear D. V gave up 2 bases and J gave up 0 bases, with 7 bases separating them. The CDR3 extends over 15 amino acids. Germline V lookup: CDR1 MNHEY, CDR2 SVGAGI. CDR3 in DNA: TGTGCCAGCAGTTACGCAGATCCGAACACCGGGGAGCTGTTTTTT. It encodes CASSYADPNTGELFF.

The table lists this clone with a count of one. The chain couples TRBV5-6 to TRBJ1-6, with TRBD1 as a possible D gene (6 bases). Trimming shortened V by 0 bases and J by 2 bases, and 12 bases separated the two germline ends. This CDR3 is built from 17 residues. Germline V gene lookup returns CDR1 SGHDT and CDR2 YYEEEE. The CDR3 DNA follows: TGTGCCAGCAGCTTGGCCGGGGGGCTCACCTATAATTCACCCCTCCACTTT. It yields the protein CASSLAGGLTYNSPLHF.

The chain combines TRBV5-8 with TRBJ2-2; 8 bases are shared with TRBD1. The length of the CDR3 is 14 residues. The trim removed 3 bases at V and 6 bases at J, leaving 4 bases unmatched. Per the germline V gene, CDR1 is SGHTS and CDR2 is YDEGEE. The CDR3 is CASSWDRFPGELFF. Written as DNA, the CDR3 is TGTGCCAGCAGCTGGGACAGGTTTCCCGGGGAGCTGTTTTTT.

This clone was observed once. The CDR3 DNA sequence: TGCGCCAGCAGCTTGGGGCAGGGCGGCTACACCTTC. It is translated as CASSLGQGGYTF. This chain connects TRBV5-1 to TRBJ1-2, with a weak D call TRBD1 (5 bases). The ends were cut back, 0 bases at V and 8 bases at J, with 8 bases in the middle. CDR1 and CDR2 from the germline V gene are SGHRS and YFSETQ. The length of the CDR3 is 12 residues.

This sequence joins TRBV27 and TRBJ2-5, with D possibly matching TRBD1 (6 bases). CDR1 and CDR2 (germline): MNHEY, SMNVEV (reference sequence). This CDR3 region has 15 residues. Trimming removed 4 bases from V and 7 bases from J, with 19 bases in between. CDR3 residues: CASSSPHTGKVTQYF. The CDR3 DNA follows: TGTGCCAGCAGTTCCCCACACACAGGGAAGGTGACCCAGTACTTC.

The V call is TRBV11-2, the J call TRBJ2-1, with 10 positions matching TRBD2. Germline V gene data show CDR1 as SGHAT and CDR2 as FQNNGV. The CDR3 has 20 amino acids. J was trimmed by 0 bases and V by 0 bases; bases with no gene match: 11. The CDR3, as DNA: TGTGCCAGCAGCTTAGAAAGGTTCCTAGCGGGGGAAAGCTCCTACAATGAGCAGTTCTTC. It translates to CASSLERFLAGESSYNEQFF.

The chain joins TRBV5-5 to TRBJ2-7, with D possibly being TRBD2 (5 bases). Trimming cost V 6 bases and J 8 bases, with 21 bases left between them. CDR1 SGHKS and CDR2 YYEKEE come from the germline V gene (reference sequence). This CDR3 is built from 14 residues. The CDR3 DNA follows: TGTGCCAGCACCCAAGGCTCCGGGAATTATAAGCAGTACTTC. It is translated as CASTQGSGNYKQYF.

On this clone: The sample holds other DNA sequences that translate to the same CDR3. The V call is TRBV18, the J call TRBJ1-2, with D possibly TRBD1 on 6 matching bases. V lost 3 bases to trimming and J lost 4 bases, with 9 bases between them. This CDR3 contains 13 residues. The germline V gene encodes CDR1 KGHSH and CDR2 LQKENI. The CDR3 DNA is TGTGCCAGCTCACCGGACAGCCTCTATGGCTACACCTTC. Amino acids: CASSPDSLYGYTF.

The gene calls are TRBV27 and TRBJ2-5; D may be TRBD1 (5 bases). Germline assignment: CDR1 MNHEY and CDR2 SMNVEV (reference sequence). Trimming took off 2 bases at V and 2 bases at J, with 12 bases between the two ends. The CDR3 sequence is 15 residues long. The chain's CDR3 is CASSLLGLGQETQYF. The CDR3 nucleotides read TGTGCCAGCAGTTTACTGGGGCTTGGGCAAGAGACCCAGTACTTC.

J is TRBJ2-5 and V is TRBV7-7; D possibly corresponds to TRBD2 (5 bases). The V gene's germline CDR1 is SSHAT and CDR2 FNYEAQ (reference sequence). Trimming pared 2 bases from V and 9 bases from J, leaving 16 bases between. The CDR3 is made up of 14 amino acids. The CDR3 here is CASSLYATSEAQYF. The CDR3 region has the DNA TGTGCCAGCAGCTTATACGCGACATCGGAGGCCCAGTACTTC.

The table lists this clone with a count of one. This chain links TRBV19 with TRBJ1-1; 7 nucleotides line up with TRBD1. The CDR3 length is 13 residues. Per the germline V gene, CDR1 is LNHDA and CDR2 is SQIVND (reference sequence). J was trimmed by 2 bases and V by 5 bases; bases with no gene match: 2. This CDR3 reads CASSRQGNTEAFF. The CDR3 DNA sequence: TGTGCCAGTAGTCGACAGGGCAACACTGAAGCTTTCTTT.

This sequence joins TRBV4-1 and TRBJ2-5, with D perhaps matching TRBD2 (6 bases). V gave up 3 bases and J gave up 5 bases, with 13 bases separating them. The V gene's germline CDR1 is MGHRA and CDR2 YSYEKL. The CDR3 is 14 residues long. CDR3 nucleotides: TGCGCCAGCAGCCACCGACTAGTCAAGGAGACCCAGTACTTC. Its protein product is CASSHRLVKETQYF.

In DNA, the CDR3 is TGTGCCTGGAGCAAAGATAGTTCTAGCACAGATACGCAGTATTTT. Amino acids: CAWSKDSSSTDTQYF. This chain links TRBV30 with TRBJ2-3; D unclear. Germline assignment: CDR1 GTSNPN and CDR2 SVGIG (reference sequence). Trimming removed 3 bases from V and 0 bases from J, with 13 bases in between. The CDR3 extends over 15 amino acids. The full variable domain, in which reference TRBV30 and TRBJ2-3 provide the parts outside the CDR3, is SQTIHQWPATLVQPVGSPLSLECTVEGTSNPNLYWYRQAAGRGLQLLFYSVGIGQISSEVPQNLSASRPQDRQFILSSKKLLLSDSGFYLCAWSKDSSSTDTQYFGPGTRLTVL.

The chain couples TRBV7-9 to TRBJ2-4, with a weak D call TRBD2 (6 bases). Germline V gene data show CDR1 as SEHNR and CDR2 as FQNEAQ (reference sequence). The CDR3 contains 14 residues. Trimming pared 5 bases from V and 9 bases from J, leaving 17 bases between. DNA of the CDR3: TGTGCCAGCAGCCATACTGACCTGGGAGGCATTCAGTACTTC. Its translation is CASSHTDLGGIQYF.

The J gene is TRBJ1-1, the V gene TRBV25-1; no clear D. V lost 1 base, J lost 4 bases, and 10 bases lay in between. CDR3 size: 14 residues. Germline CDR1 is MGHDK and CDR2 is SYGVNS. CDR3 region: CASSEFGEGTEAFF. For the CDR3, the DNA is TGTGCCAGCAGTGAATTTGGGGAGGGCACTGAAGCTTTCTTT.

The DNA of the CDR3 is TGTGCCTGGAGTGGACACCTTGAAGCTTTCTTT. It codes for CAWSGHLEAFF. The rearrangement joins TRBV30 to TRBJ1-1; D gene unclear. CDR1 GTSNPN and CDR2 SVGIG come from the germline V gene (reference sequence). Trimming pared 1 base from V and 7 bases from J, leaving 7 bases between. The CDR3 extends over 11 amino acids.

This clone was detected only once. The rearrangement uses TRBV12-3 or TRBV12-4 and TRBJ1-2; D gene uncertain. V lost 6 bases and J 6 bases, leaving 14 bases between the germline ends. The CDR3 length is 13 residues. The CDR3 region has the DNA TGTGCCAGCAGCACGGTGAGGAGAAATGGCTACACCTTC. It encodes CASSTVRRNGYTF.

This rearrangement joins TRBV11-3 to TRBJ2-2; no reliable D call. The germline gives CDR1 SGHNT, CDR2 YENEEA. The V gene lost 0 bases and the J gene lost 4 bases, with 3 bases spanning the gap. CDR3 length: 13 residues. The CDR3 region is CASSLDLTGELFF. The CDR3 DNA sequence: TGTGCCAGCAGCTTAGATCTCACCGGGGAGCTGTTTTTT.

This rearrangement joins TRBV9 to TRBJ2-1; TRBD2 matches 8 bases. V gave up 0 bases and J gave up 9 bases; unmatched junction bases: 11. The CDR3 totals 16 residues. Looked up from germline, CDR1 is SGDLS and CDR2 is YYNGEE. CDR3: CASSVAVAGQQGEQFF. CDR3 DNA sequence: TGTGCCAGCAGCGTAGCGGTAGCGGGGCAACAAGGTGAGCAGTTCTTC.

The chain combines TRBV29-1 with TRBJ2-1; the D is unclear. Germline V lookup: CDR1 SQVTM, CDR2 ANQGSEA. The CDR3 runs to 13 residues. V was trimmed by 3 bases and J by 14 bases, leaving 20 bases between them. The CDR3 sequence: CSVDVNQAPVEFF. DNA of the CDR3: TGCAGCGTTGACGTAAACCAGGCTCCGGTGGAGTTCTTC.

The J gene is TRBJ2-3, the V gene TRBV7-9, with 8 bases that match TRBD1. Germline V gene data show CDR1 as SEHNR and CDR2 as FQNEAQ (reference sequence). The CDR3 runs to 16 residues. V dropped 1 base and J dropped 1; count of bases not matched to a gene: 4. CDR3 residues: CASSLVQGEGTDTQYF. CDR3 nucleotides: TGTGCCAGCAGCTTAGTACAGGGGGAGGGCACAGATACGCAGTATTTT.

The gene calls are TRBV5-4 and TRBJ2-1; D might be TRBD1 (6 bases). Trimming stripped 6 bases from V and 7 bases from J, with 20 bases between. CDR3 length equals 15 residues. Germline values: CDR1 SGHNT, CDR2 YYREEE (reference sequence). As DNA, the CDR3 is TGTGCCAGCACCAACCCAGGGGAGATGAGAAATGAGCAGTTCTTC. Protein sequence: CASTNPGEMRNEQFF.

The gene calls are TRBV7-3 and TRBJ1-6; 7 bases fit TRBD1. With 5 bases clipped from V and 6 bases from J, the junction kept 10 bases outside the gene matches. CDR1 and CDR2 (germline): SGHTA, FQGTGA. The CDR3 runs 16 residues. CDR3 in DNA: TGTGCCAGCAGCCCACCGGACAGGCCCGTTAATTCACCCCTCCACTTT. Its translation: CASSPPDRPVNSPLHF.